One sample yielded the 18 T cell receptor beta chains listed below, sequenced in a study of shared clonotypes between healthy human individuals. Generated by immunoSEQ multiplex PCR, the TCRdb table keeps only in-frame clones and is missing some. The data contain roughly 2 million clones, about 94% of them seen just once; the ten biggest clones take up more than 0.95%. Only CD45RO-negative cells positively selected for CCR7 counted as naive CD8 cells, so terminally differentiated effector memory CD45RA+ cells were excluded. Sequencing was carried out using naive CD8+ T cells sorted from blood. These receptors came from a man younger than 35 in good health.

This sequence joins TRBV5-8 and TRBJ2-4; D might be TRBD1 (6 bases). The V gene lost 0 bases and the J gene lost 2 bases, with 24 bases spanning the gap. CDR3 length: 20 amino acids. In germline, CDR1 is SGHTS, CDR2 YDEGEE. CDR3 protein: CASSLAGAPSLLITKNIQYF. The CDR3 region has the DNA TGTGCCAGCAGCTTGGCAGGGGCACCATCCCTCCTCATAACCAAAAACATTCAGTACTTC. Full variable domain (rest looked up from reference TRBV5-8 and TRBJ2-4): EAGVTQSPTHLIKTRGQQATLRCSPISGHTSVYWYQQALGLGLQFLLWYDEGEERNRGNFPPRFSGRQFPNYSSELNVNALELEDSALYLCASSLAGAPSLLITKNIQYFGAGTRLSVL.

V is TRBV7-9 and J is TRBJ2-7; TRBD2 matches at 9 bases. J lost 1 base, V lost 0 bases, and 4 bases had no gene match. Germline V gives CDR1 SEHNR, CDR2 FQNEAQ (reference sequence). The CDR3 contains 16 residues. CDR3 DNA sequence: TGTGCCAGCAGCTTAGCGCCGCGGGAGGGTTCCTACGAGCAGTACTTC. The encoded protein is CASSLAPREGSYEQYF.

The chain recombines TRBV11-2 with TRBJ2-3; TRBD1 is a possible D gene (6 bases). The CDR3 totals 19 residues. V was cut by 1 base and J by 0 bases, with 20 bases left in between. Germline V gives CDR1 SGHAT, CDR2 FQNNGV. In DNA, the CDR3 is TGTGCCAGCAGCTTAGGGGGGCCGACTCAAAGGGGGAGCACAGATACGCAGTATTTT. Amino acids: CASSLGGPTQRGSTDTQYF.

This sequence joins TRBV10-3 and TRBJ1-2; 8 bases match TRBD1. This CDR3 is 15 amino acids long. Germline CDR1 and CDR2: ENHRY and SYGVKD. Trimming removed 7 bases from V and 1 base from J; junction bases left unmatched: 8. The CDR3 loop is CAIKSDRALNYGYTF. For the CDR3, the DNA is TGTGCCATCAAATCGGACAGGGCGCTTAACTATGGCTACACCTTC.

The chain carries TRBV6-1 and TRBJ2-5; D is ambiguous. This CDR3 spans 14 amino acids. Between the trimmed V and J ends, which lost 4 bases and 2 bases, there was a span of 11 bases. The V gene's germline CDR1 is MNHNS and CDR2 SASEGT. CDR3 amino acids: CASSVGRSQETQYF. The DNA for the CDR3 is TGTGCCAGCAGTGTAGGTAGAAGTCAAGAGACCCAGTACTTC.

The CDR3 reads CASSQGQDYNEQFF. The CDR3 DNA is TGTGCCAGCAGCCAGGGACAGGACTACAATGAGCAGTTCTTC. The J gene is TRBJ2-1, the V gene TRBV5-6; 8 positions match TRBD1. The CDR3 consists of 14 residues. Germline CDR1 is SGHDT and CDR2 is YYEEEE. Trimming removed 4 bases from V and 3 bases from J; junction bases left unmatched: 3. The full variable domain, in which reference TRBV5-6 and TRBJ2-1 provide the parts outside the CDR3, is DAGVTQSPTHLIKTRGQQVTLRCSPKSGHDTVSWYQQALGQGPQFIFQYYEEEERQRGNFPDRFSGHQFPNYSSELNVNALLLGDSALYLCASSQGQDYNEQFFGPGTRLTVL.

This rearrangement joins TRBV7-6 to TRBJ2-3; D remains ambiguous. There are 18 residues in the CDR3. CDR1 and CDR2 from the germline V gene are SGHVS and FNYEAQ. V was trimmed by 8 bases and J by 2 bases, leaving 26 bases between them. The CDR3 sequence is CASRFPKRNHEDTDTQYF. CDR3 DNA: TGTGCCAGCCGTTTCCCAAAACGGAACCACGAGGACACAGATACGCAGTATTTT.

The chain joins TRBV6-1 to TRBJ2-5, with D perhaps matching TRBD1 (6 bases). The CDR3 is 16 amino acids. Per the germline V gene, CDR1 is MNHNS and CDR2 is SASEGT. V lost 3 bases, J lost 3 bases, and 17 bases lay in between. CDR3 region: CASSESGEIRKETQYF. The CDR3 nucleotides are TGTGCCAGCAGTGAGTCAGGGGAAATTAGGAAAGAGACCCAGTACTTC.

Notes on this clone: This same CDR3 is encoded by further DNA sequences in the sample. The rearrangement joins TRBV6-5 to TRBJ2-7; 8 nucleotides agree with TRBD1. CDR1 is MNHEY, CDR2 SVGAGI, per germline. The CDR3 contains 16 residues. V lost 0 bases, J lost 1 base, and 5 bases stayed unmatched. Here the CDR3 DNA reads TGTGCCAGCAGTTACTCGACAGGGGCGAGGTCCTACGAGCAGTACTTC. Protein sequence: CASSYSTGARSYEQYF.

The chain has TRBV21-1 and TRBJ2-7. TRBV21-1 is listed as a pseudogene. CDR3 size: 12 residues. The CDR3 DNA reads TGTGCCAGCAGCGCAACCGGGGCCGAGCAGTACTTC. Translating it yields CASSATGAEQYF.

The rearrangement links TRBV9 to TRBJ2-7; the D call may be TRBD1 or TRBD2 (5 bases each). CDR3 size: 15 residues. From germline, CDR1 is SGDLS and CDR2 YYNGEE. Trimming cost V 2 bases and J 6 bases, with 18 bases left between them. The CDR3 sequence is CASSVGESRIGEQYF. CDR3 DNA: TGTGCCAGCAGCGTGGGGGAGTCGCGGATAGGCGAGCAGTACTTC.

The chain has TRBV4-1 and TRBJ2-2; the match to TRBD1 covers 12 bases. Unmatched junction bases numbered 1, after V lost 3 bases and J lost 5 bases. This CDR3 has 15 amino acids. Germline CDR1 reads MGHRA; CDR2 reads YSYEKL. DNA for the CDR3: TGCGCCAGCAGCCAGGGACAGGGGGCGACCGGGGAGCTGTTTTTT. This codes for CASSQGQGATGELFF.

The chain uses TRBV5-1 and TRBJ2-5; unclear D gene. The CDR3 is 14 amino acids. Germline CDR1 is SGHRS and CDR2 is YFSETQ. Trimming stripped 4 bases from V and 2 bases from J, with 12 bases between. As DNA, the CDR3 is TGCGCCAGCAGCCCGAGCCTAAAGCAAGAGACCCAGTACTTC. It is translated as CASSPSLKQETQYF.

The CDR3 loop reads CSVHRDNFPGELFF. The CDR3 DNA reads as TGCAGCGTTCACCGGGACAATTTCCCCGGGGAGCTGTTTTTT. The rearrangement uses TRBV29-1 and TRBJ2-2; D might be TRBD1 (6 bases). Trimming took 5 bases from V and 6 from J, leaving 16 bases between them. The V gene's germline CDR1 is SQVTM and CDR2 ANQGSEA. This CDR3 comprises 14 residues.

Regarding this clone: Other DNA sequences of this sample code for an identical CDR3. The CDR3 is CASSPGQGAGYEQYF. The CDR3 nucleotides are TGCGCCAGCAGCCCCGGACAGGGGGCGGGTTACGAGCAGTACTTC. The chain carries TRBV4-1 and TRBJ2-7; 11 positions match TRBD1. The V gene's germline CDR1 is MGHRA and CDR2 YSYEKL. Trimming removed 4 bases from V and 4 bases from J; junction bases left unmatched: 6. CDR3 length: 15 amino acids.

The V gene is TRBV5-1, the J gene TRBJ2-7; D gene ambiguous. V was cut by 3 bases and J by 4 bases, with 11 bases left in between. Germline assignment: CDR1 SGHRS and CDR2 YFSETQ. The CDR3 totals 13 residues. CDR3 DNA: TGCGCCAGCAGCTACGACGGAGTTTACGAGCAGTACTTC. It is translated as CASSYDGVYEQYF.

The sample holds one count of this clone. The chain joins TRBV11-2 to TRBJ2-2; 12 bases agree with TRBD2. Trimming took 5 bases from V and 4 from J; bases not matched to a gene: 5. The germline CDR1 and CDR2 sequences are SGHAT and FQNNGV. This CDR3 contains 16 residues. The CDR3 DNA sequence: TGTGCCAGCAGCCTAGCGGGGGGGCCTGGCACCGGGGAGCTGTTTTTT. It codes for CASSLAGGPGTGELFF.

The rearrangement links TRBV2 to TRBJ2-7; TRBD1 aligns across 11 bases. The CDR3 extends over 15 amino acids. J lost 4 bases, V lost 2 bases, and 4 bases had no gene match. Germline V gene sequence: CDR1 SNHLY, CDR2 FYNNEI. The CDR3 reads CASSERTGGKYEQYF. The CDR3 bases are TGTGCCAGCAGTGAAAGGACAGGGGGCAAGTACGAGCAGTACTTC.